This T cell receptor (beta chain) was recovered during a study of T-cell reconstitution after alpha-beta-depleted transplantation in children. General study points: The authors attributed T-cell counts and diversity one year after transplant mostly to newly produced T cells. For some patients, TCRbeta diversity was high at day 60 because of recipient T cells and thymic progenitors that survived. Expanded clones from the graft, numbering several hundred, reportedly supplied alpha-beta T cells about two months after transplant.

This clonotype was seen a handful of times. Its target is not known. CDR3 length: 16 amino acids. V dropped 5 bases and J dropped 6; count of bases not matched to a gene: 13. The germline V gene has CDR1 SEHNR and CDR2 FQNEAQ (reference sequence). Unique molecular identifiers were incorporated during preparation of the TCRbeta library. TCRdb passed the PCR reads through MiXCR, listing each CDR3 protein once. This sample yields 450,000 to 700,000 distinct CDR3 sequences, of which 20% to 30% are seen a single time; under 45% belongs to the top ten. The sequenced sample was PBMCs, obtained before TCRalphabeta/CD19-depleted stem cell transplant. V usage is TRBV7-9 and J usage is TRBJ2-1, with 7 bases identical to TRBD2. The TCR comes from a boy under three years old with Wiskott-Aldrich syndrome, due to receive a stem cell transplant. CDR3 residues: CASSATTSKLANEQFF. The CDR3 coding sequence is TGTGCCAGCAGCGCAACGACTAGCAAACTTGCCAATGAGCAGTTCTTC.